This paragraph covers one T cell receptor (beta chain) sequence. Its antigen is unknown. The extraction recovered at least 5 micrograms of total RNA per sample. Germline V gives CDR1 SGHVS, CDR2 FQNEAQ. This CDR3 is built from 15 residues. This sample stems from a study of blood T cells in healthy people across ages. Study summary: Template switching captured about one barcoded beta molecule per two T cells.

Study-level results: Diversity estimates from one million T cells were considered underestimates. Relative to aged donors, long-lived donors carried more naive CD4+ cells and displayed higher diversity.

With a J-beta primer mix and a sample-barcoded 5' primer, a second PCR ran roughly 6 to 11 cycles. Using its own MiXCR run on the 5' RACE reads, TCRdb lists one record per CDR3 protein. The table shows approximately 830,000 distinct CDR3 sequences, with approximately 59% occurring only once. This receptor was identified in a man in his thirties or forties in good health. The chain joins TRBV7-8 to TRBJ2-5; a weak D match, TRBD2 (6 bases). Near its end, the DNA agrees better with TRBJ2-7, so the J call may be wrong. The sequenced sample was blood. Here the CDR3 reads CASSPEGRGFDEQYF. The CDR3, as DNA: TGTGCCAGCAGCCCAGAGGGTCGGGGGTTCGACGAGCAGTACTTC.